These 6 T cell receptor beta chains share one sample of origin, sequenced in a study of blood T cells in healthy people across ages. Then a second PCR, running roughly 7 to 11 cycles, was carried out with a sample-barcoded 5' primer and a J-beta primer mix. TCRdb fed the 5' RACE reads into MiXCR, producing one record per CDR3 protein. This sample has about 1,600,000 distinct CDR3 sequences, with 40% to 50% found just once. Material: blood. Source of these receptors: a woman younger than 35 in good health.

The genes are TRBV2 and TRBJ2-1; TRBD1 matches at 7 bases. Germline CDR1 reads SNHLY; CDR2 reads FYNNEI. V shed 6 bases, J shed 0 bases, and the junction held 11 bases outside the gene matches. The CDR3 has 17 residues. The DNA for the CDR3 is TGTGCCAGCAGAAACACCGGGACAGCAAGCTCCTACAATGAGCAGTTCTTC. It specifies CASRNTGTASSYNEQFF.

The DNA of the CDR3 is TGCAGTGCTAGGAATAGACAGACCCTTAGCAATCAGCCCCAGCATTTT. Its translation is CSARNRQTLSNQPQHF. The chain employs TRBV20-1 and TRBJ1-5; possible D gene TRBD1, 5 bases. This CDR3 has 16 amino acids. The germline V gene has CDR1 DFQATT and CDR2 SNEGSKA (reference sequence). Trimming removed 3 bases at V and 0 bases at J, with 15 bases between.

Concerning this clonotype: A much more abundant neighbour one base away suggests this may be a read error. The chain recombines TRBV5-1 with TRBJ2-7; the match to TRBD2 covers 9 bases. Germline V gene data show CDR1 as SGHRS and CDR2 as YFSETQ. V was pared by 2 bases and J by 7 bases, with 10 bases of the junction left unmatched. This CDR3 has 15 amino acids. The CDR3 reads CASSFLAGMVNEQYF. In DNA, the CDR3 is TGCGCCAGCAGCTTCCTAGCGGGGATGGTAAATGAGCAGTACTTC.

V gene TRBV7-9 combines with J gene TRBJ1-3; 11 bases align to TRBD1. Trimming removed 4 bases from V and 6 bases from J; junction bases left unmatched: 14. Germline assignment: CDR1 SEHNR and CDR2 FQNEAQ (reference sequence). The CDR3 is 18 amino acids. In DNA form, the CDR3 reads TGTGCCAGCAGCTACAGCGGACAGGGGGCGCATTCAGAAAACACCATATATTTT. Encoded protein: CASSYSGQGAHSENTIYF.

This clonotype appeared a single time. This rearrangement joins TRBV7-8 to TRBJ1-1; D remains ambiguous. Trimming took off 0 bases at V and 3 bases at J, with 11 bases between the two ends. The germline gives CDR1 SGHVS, CDR2 FQNEAQ. CDR3 size: 15 residues. CDR3 DNA: TGTGCCAGCAGCTTAGCCCACACGCGGGACACTGAAGCTTTCTTT. Translation gives CASSLAHTRDTEAFF. Based on the CDR3 plus reference TRBV7-8 and TRBJ1-1, the full variable domain is GAGVSQSPRYKVAKRGQDVALRCDPISGHVSLFWYQQALGQGPEFLTYFQNEAQLDKSGLPSDRFFAERPEGSVSTLKIQRTQQEDSAVYLCASSLAHTRDTEAFFGQGTRLTVV.

The chain employs TRBV12-3 or TRBV12-4 and TRBJ1-5; a weak D match, TRBD1 (6 bases). There are 12 residues in the CDR3. Between the trimmed V and J ends, which lost 7 bases and 7 bases, there was a span of 11 bases. In DNA form, the CDR3 reads TGTGCCAGCACTTGGGGGCCGCAGCCCCAGCATTTT. This sequence encodes CASTWGPQPQHF.